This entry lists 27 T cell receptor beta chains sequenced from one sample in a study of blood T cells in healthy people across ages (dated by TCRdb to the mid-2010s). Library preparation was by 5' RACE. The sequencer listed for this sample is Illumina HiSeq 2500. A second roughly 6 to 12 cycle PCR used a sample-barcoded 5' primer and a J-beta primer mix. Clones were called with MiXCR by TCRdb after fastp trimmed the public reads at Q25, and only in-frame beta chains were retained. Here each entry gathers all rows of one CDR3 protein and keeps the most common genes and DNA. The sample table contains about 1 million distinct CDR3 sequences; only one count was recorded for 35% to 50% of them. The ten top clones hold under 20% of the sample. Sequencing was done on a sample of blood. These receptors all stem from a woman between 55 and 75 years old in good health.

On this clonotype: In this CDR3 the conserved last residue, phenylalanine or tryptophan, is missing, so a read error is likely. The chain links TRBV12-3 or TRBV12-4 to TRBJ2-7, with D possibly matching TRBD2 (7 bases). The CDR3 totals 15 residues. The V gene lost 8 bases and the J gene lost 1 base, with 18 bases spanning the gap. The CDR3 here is CASSGGGSGSYEQYL. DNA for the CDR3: TGTGCCAGCTCGGGGGGCGGGAGTGGGTCCTACGAGCAGTACTTA.

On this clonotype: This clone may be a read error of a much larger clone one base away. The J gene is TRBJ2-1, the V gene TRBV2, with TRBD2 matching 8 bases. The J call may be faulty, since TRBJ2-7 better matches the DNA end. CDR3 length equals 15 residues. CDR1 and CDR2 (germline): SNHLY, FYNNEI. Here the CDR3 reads CASRISSGPDNEQYF. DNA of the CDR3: TGTGCCAGTCGTATCTCTAGCGGGCCAGACAATGAGCAGTACTTC.

The CDR3 DNA sequence: TGTGCCAGCAGTTTATACGGCCTGACCTGGGAGCAGTACTTC. Its translation: CASSLYGLTWEQYF. The chain uses TRBV28 and TRBJ2-7; D is uncertain. This CDR3 is built from 14 residues. Trimming shortened V by 1 base and J by 7 bases, and 14 bases separated the two germline ends. Germline assignment: CDR1 MDHEN and CDR2 SYDVKM.

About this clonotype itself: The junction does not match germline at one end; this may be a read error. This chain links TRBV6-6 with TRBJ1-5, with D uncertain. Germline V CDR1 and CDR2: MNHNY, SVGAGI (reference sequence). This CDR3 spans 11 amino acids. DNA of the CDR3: TGTGCCAGCAGTGCGGGTCAGCTCCAGCATTTT. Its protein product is CASSAGQLQHF.

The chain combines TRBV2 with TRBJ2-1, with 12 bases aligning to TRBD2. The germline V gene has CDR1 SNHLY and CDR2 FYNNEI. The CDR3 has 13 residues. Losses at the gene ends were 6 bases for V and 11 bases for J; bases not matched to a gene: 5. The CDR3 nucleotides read TGTGCCAGCAGGGGACTAGCGGGTATTCAGCAGTTCTTC. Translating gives CASRGLAGIQQFF.

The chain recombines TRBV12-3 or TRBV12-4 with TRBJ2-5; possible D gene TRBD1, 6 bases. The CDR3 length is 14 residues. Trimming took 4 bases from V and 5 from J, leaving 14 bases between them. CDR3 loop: CASSSGQYAETQYF. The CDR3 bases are TGTGCCAGCAGTTCAGGACAGTATGCGGAGACCCAGTACTTC.

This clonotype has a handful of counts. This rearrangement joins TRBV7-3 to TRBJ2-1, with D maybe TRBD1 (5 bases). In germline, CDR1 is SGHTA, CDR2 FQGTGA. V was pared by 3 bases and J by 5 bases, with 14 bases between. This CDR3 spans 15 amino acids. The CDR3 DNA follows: TGTGCCAGCAGCTTGTATACAGGAGCCAACAATGAGCAGTTCTTC. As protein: CASSLYTGANNEQFF.

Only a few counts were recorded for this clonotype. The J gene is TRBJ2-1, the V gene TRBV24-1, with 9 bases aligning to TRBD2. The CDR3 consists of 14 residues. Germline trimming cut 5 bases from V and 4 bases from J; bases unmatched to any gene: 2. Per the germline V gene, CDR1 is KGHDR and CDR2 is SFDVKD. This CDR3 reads CATSGAGGYNEQFF. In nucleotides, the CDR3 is TGTGCCACCAGTGGAGCGGGAGGATACAATGAGCAGTTCTTC.

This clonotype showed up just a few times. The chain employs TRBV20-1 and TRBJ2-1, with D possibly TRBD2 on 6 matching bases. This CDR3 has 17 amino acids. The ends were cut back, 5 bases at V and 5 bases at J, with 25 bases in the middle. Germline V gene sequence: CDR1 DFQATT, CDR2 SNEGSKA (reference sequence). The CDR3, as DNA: TGCAGTGCTGACGACTATTCTAGCGTCGGGGAGGACAATGAGCAGTTCTTC. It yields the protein CSADDYSSVGEDNEQFF.

The CDR3: CASSLVGGRAYEQYF. CDR3 coding DNA: TGTGCCAGCAGTTTGGTAGGCGGGAGGGCCTACGAGCAGTACTTC. J is TRBJ2-7 and V is TRBV28, with 9 bases lining up with TRBD2. Germline V gene sequence: CDR1 MDHEN, CDR2 SYDVKM. V shed 3 bases and J 2 bases; nucleotides not matched to a gene: 5. This CDR3 is built from 15 residues.

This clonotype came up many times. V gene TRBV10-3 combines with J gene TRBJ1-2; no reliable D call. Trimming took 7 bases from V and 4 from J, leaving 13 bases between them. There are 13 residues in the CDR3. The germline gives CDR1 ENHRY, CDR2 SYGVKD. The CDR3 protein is CAITPNGFYGYTF. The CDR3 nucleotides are TGTGCCATCACCCCGAATGGGTTCTATGGCTACACCTTC.

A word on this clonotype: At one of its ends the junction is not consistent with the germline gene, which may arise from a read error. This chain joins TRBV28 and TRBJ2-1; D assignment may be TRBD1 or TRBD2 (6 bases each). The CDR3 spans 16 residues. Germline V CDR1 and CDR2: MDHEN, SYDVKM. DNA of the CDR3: TGTGCCAGCAGTTTATTACCGGGAGCAAGGGACAATAAGCAGTTCTTC. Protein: CASSLLPGARDNKQFF.

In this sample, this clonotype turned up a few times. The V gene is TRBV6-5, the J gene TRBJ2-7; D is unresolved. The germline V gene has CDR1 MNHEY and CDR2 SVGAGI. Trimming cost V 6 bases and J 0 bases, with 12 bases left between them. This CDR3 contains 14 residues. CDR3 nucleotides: TGTGCCAGCAGGATGGGCTTAAACTCCTACGAGCAGTACTTC. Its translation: CASRMGLNSYEQYF.

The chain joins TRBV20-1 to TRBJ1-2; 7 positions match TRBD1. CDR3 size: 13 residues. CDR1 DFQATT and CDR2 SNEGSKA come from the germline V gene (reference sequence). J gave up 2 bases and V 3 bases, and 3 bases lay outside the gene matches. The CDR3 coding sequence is TGCAGTGCTAGTAAGGACAGGAACTATGGCTACACCTTC. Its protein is CSASKDRNYGYTF.

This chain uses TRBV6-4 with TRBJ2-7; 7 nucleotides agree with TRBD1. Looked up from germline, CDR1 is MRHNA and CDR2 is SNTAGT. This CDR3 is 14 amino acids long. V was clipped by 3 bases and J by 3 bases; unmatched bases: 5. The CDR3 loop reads CASSEDGTVYEQYF. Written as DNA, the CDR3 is TGTGCCAGCAGTGAGGACGGGACAGTCTACGAGCAGTACTTC.

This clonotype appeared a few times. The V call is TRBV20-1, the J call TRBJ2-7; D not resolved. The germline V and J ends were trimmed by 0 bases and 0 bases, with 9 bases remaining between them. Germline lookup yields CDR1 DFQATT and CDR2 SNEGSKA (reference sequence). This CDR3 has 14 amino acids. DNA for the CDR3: TGCAGTGCTAGAGATTCCACTCTCTCCTACGAGCAGTACTTC. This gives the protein CSARDSTLSYEQYF.

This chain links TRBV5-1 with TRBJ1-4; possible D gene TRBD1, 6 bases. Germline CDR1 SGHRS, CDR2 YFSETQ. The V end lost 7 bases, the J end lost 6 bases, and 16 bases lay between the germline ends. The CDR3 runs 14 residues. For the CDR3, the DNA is TGCGCCAGCGGATTACAGGGTACGGATGAAAAACTGTTTTTT. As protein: CASGLQGTDEKLFF.

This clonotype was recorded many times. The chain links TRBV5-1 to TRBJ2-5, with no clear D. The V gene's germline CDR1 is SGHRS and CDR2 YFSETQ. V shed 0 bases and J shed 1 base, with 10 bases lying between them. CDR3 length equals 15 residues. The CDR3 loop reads CASSLAAGIQETQYF. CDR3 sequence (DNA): TGCGCCAGCAGCTTGGCCGCCGGAATCCAAGAGACCCAGTACTTC.

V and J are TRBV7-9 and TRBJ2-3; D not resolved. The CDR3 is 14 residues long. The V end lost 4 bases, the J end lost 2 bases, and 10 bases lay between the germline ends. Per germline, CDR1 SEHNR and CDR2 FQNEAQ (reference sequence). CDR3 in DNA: TGTGCCAGCAGCTCCCTAGACTTCACAGATACGCAGTATTTT. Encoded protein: CASSSLDFTDTQYF.

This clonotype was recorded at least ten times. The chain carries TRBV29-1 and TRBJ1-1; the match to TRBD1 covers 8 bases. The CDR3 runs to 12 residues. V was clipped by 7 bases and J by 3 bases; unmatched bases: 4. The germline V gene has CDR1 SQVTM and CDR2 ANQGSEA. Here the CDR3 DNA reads TGCAGCGGGCAGGGGGCGGACACTGAAGCTTTCTTT. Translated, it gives CSGQGADTEAFF.

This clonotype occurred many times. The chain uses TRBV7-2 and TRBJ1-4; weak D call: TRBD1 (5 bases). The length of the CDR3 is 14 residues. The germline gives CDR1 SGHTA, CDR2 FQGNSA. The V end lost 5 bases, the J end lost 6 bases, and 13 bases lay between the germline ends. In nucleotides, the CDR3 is TGTGCCAGCAGCCGAAAGGGGTCTTATGAAAAACTGTTTTTT. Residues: CASSRKGSYEKLFF.

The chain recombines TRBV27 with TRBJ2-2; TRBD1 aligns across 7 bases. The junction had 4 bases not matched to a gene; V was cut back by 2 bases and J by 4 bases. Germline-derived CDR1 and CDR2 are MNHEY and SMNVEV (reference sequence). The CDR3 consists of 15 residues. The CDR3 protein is CASSLRAGGTGELFF. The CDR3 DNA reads TGTGCCAGCAGTTTAAGGGCAGGGGGCACCGGGGAGCTGTTTTTT.

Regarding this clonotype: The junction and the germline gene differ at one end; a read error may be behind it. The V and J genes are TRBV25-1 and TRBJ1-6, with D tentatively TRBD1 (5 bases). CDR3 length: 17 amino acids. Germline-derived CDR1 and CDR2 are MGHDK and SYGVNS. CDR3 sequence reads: CTSSEWDLRRGNSPLHF. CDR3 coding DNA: TGTACCAGCAGTGAATGGGACCTCCGGAGAGGTAATTCACCCCTCCACTTT.

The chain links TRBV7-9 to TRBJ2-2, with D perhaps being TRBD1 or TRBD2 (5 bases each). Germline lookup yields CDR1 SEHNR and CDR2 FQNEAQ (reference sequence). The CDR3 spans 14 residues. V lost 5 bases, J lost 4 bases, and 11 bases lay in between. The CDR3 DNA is TGTGCCAGCAGCGTGGGGGTAGGCACCGGGGAGCTGTTTTTT. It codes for CASSVGVGTGELFF. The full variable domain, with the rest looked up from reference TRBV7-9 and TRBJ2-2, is DTGVSQNPRHKITKRGQNVTFRCDPISEHNRLYWYRQTLGQGPEFLTYFQNEAQLEKSRLLSDRFSAERPKGSFSTLEIQRTEQGDSAMYLCASSVGVGTGELFFGEGSRLTVL.

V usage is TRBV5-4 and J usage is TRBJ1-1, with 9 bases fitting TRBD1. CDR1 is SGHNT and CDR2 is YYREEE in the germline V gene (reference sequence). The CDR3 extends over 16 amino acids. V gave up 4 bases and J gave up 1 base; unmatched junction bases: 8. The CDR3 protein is CASSIAGTGWNTEAFF. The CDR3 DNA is TGTGCCAGCAGCATTGCCGGGACAGGGTGGAACACTGAAGCTTTCTTT.

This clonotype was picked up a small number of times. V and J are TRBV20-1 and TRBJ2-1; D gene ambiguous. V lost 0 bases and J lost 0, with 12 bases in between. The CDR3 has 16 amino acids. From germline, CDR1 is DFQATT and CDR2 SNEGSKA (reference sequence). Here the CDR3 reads CSARDVAPSSYNEQFF. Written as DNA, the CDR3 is TGCAGTGCTAGAGATGTTGCGCCCAGCTCCTACAATGAGCAGTTCTTC.

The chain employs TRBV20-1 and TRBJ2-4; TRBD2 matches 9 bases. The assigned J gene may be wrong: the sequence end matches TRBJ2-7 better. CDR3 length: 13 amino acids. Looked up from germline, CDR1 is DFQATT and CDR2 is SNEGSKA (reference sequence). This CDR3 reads CSAMRGREDEQYF. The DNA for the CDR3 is TGCAGTGCTATGCGCGGGAGGGAAGACGAGCAGTACTTC.